This T cell receptor beta chain came from a study of T cells in Graves' hyperthyroidism and ophthalmopathy. Across the whole study: The blood sample was taken at first diagnosis, before treatment began. Study-level findings and limits: Blood also contained most expanded thyroid clonotypes above 0.001.

This CDR3 spans 16 amino acids. Germline-derived CDR1 and CDR2 are SGHTA and FQGNSA. The ends were cut back, 5 bases at V and 1 base at J, with 15 bases in the middle. This clonotype has ten or more counts. Its antigen is not identified. Amplification targeted TCR beta CDR3 regions from RNA transcripts. A set of HTBI primers served as the primers for a first-round RT-PCR of the TCR CDR3. TCRdb analysed the multiplex PCR reads with MiXCR anew, one entry per CDR3 protein. The table includes over 550,000 distinct CDR3 sequences, over 15% detected once. Hyperthyroidism was newly diagnosed in patients aged 18 to 65 (duration under 2 months).

This TCR came from a young woman with Graves' hyperthyroidism. The chain carries TRBV7-2 and TRBJ2-1; D might be TRBD1 or TRBD2, each matching 7 bases. The sample taken for sequencing was blood. CDR3 sequence: CASSPHRGGSYNEQFF. The CDR3 DNA follows: TGTGCCAGCAGCCCGCACAGGGGAGGGTCCTACAATGAGCAGTTCTTC.